One sample yielded the 32 T cell receptor beta chains listed below, sequenced in a study of T cell repertoires in cytomegalovirus infection. Their recognized antigens are unknown. TCRdb reprocessed the reads with MiXCR, giving one entry per CDR3 protein. The sample shows 700,000 to 950,000 distinct CDR3 sequences, roughly 33% of them seen only once. The sequencing used cultured CD8+ T cells from PBMCs, collected from culture after CMV antigen stimulation. These receptors originate from a human donor in good health (CMV status not recorded). Some clones in this sample may be carry-over from other donors' samples.

The table lists this clonotype with many counts. This chain joins TRBV4-1 and TRBJ2-3; 11 nucleotides agree with TRBD2. The V gene's germline CDR1 is MGHRA and CDR2 YSYEKL. V was pared by 4 bases and J by 7 bases, with 13 bases of the junction left unmatched. This CDR3 has 17 amino acids. CDR3 residues: CASSRSTSGGPTNTQYF. The DNA for the CDR3 is TGCGCCAGCAGCCGGTCCACTAGCGGGGGACCCACTAATACGCAGTATTTT.

The V gene is TRBV27, the J gene TRBJ2-1; tentatively, D is TRBD2 (6 bases). The CDR3 is made up of 15 amino acids. Germline V CDR1 and CDR2: MNHEY, SMNVEV (reference sequence). V was cut by 8 bases and J by 7 bases, with 21 bases left in between. The CDR3 loop is CASSDGGLRVNEQFF. The CDR3 bases are TGTGCCAGCTCTGACGGGGGACTGCGGGTAAATGAGCAGTTCTTC.

The chain combines TRBV12-5 with TRBJ2-1; TRBD2 aligns across 11 bases. Looked up from germline, CDR1 is LGHNT and CDR2 is FRNRAP. Trimming cost V 1 base and J 4 bases; bases outside gene matches: 6. This CDR3 spans 17 amino acids. CDR3 DNA sequence: TGTGCTAGTGGTTTGGCTTTCGGGACTAGCGGTTACAATGAGCAGTTCTTC. It specifies CASGLAFGTSGYNEQFF.

This clonotype showed up just a few times. The chain uses TRBV6-2 or TRBV6-3 and TRBJ1-1; D ambiguous. The germline CDR1 and CDR2 sequences are MNHEY and SVGEGT. Trimming left V 1 base short and J 3 bases short, with 9 bases between. This CDR3 has 14 amino acids. CDR3 DNA: TGTGCCAGCAGTTACTTGGGGAGTTACACTGAAGCTTTCTTT. Translated: CASSYLGSYTEAFF.

This clonotype was counted between two and nine times. The chain has TRBV2 and TRBJ1-2; perhaps TRBD1 as D (5 bases). CDR1 SNHLY and CDR2 FYNNEI come from the germline V gene. This CDR3 comprises 12 residues. V was clipped by 10 bases and J by 7 bases, with 16 bases between them. The CDR3 sequence is CATPGAATGYTF. The CDR3 bases are TGTGCCACTCCCGGGGCGGCGACTGGCTACACCTTC.

In this sample, this clonotype turned up many times. This chain links TRBV7-2 with TRBJ2-5; D gene ambiguous. Germline values: CDR1 SGHTA, CDR2 FQGNSA. With 2 bases removed from V and 1 base from J, the gap between germline ends came to 5 bases. The CDR3 is 13 residues long. The CDR3, as DNA: TGTGCCAGCAGCTTAACTACCCAAGAGACCCAGTACTTC. Amino acids: CASSLTTQETQYF.

The table lists this clonotype with many counts. This chain uses TRBV6-2 or TRBV6-3 with TRBJ2-2; D possibly uses TRBD1 or TRBD2 (5 bases each). CDR3 length: 15 residues. Germline V gene lookup returns CDR1 MNHEY and CDR2 SVGEGT. V lost 6 bases, J lost 5 bases, and 16 bases lay in between. CDR3 amino acids: CASSLSGLRTGELFF. The CDR3 DNA is TGTGCCAGCAGCCTATCGGGGCTCAGGACCGGGGAGCTGTTTTTT.

This clonotype was detected a few times. V usage is TRBV6-5 and J usage is TRBJ2-5, with unresolved D. Germline CDR1 and CDR2: MNHEY and SVGAGI. CDR3 length: 14 amino acids. V dropped 2 bases and J dropped 0 bases, with 7 bases sitting between them. CDR3 amino acids: CASSYRQYQETQYF. CDR3 DNA: TGTGCCAGCAGTTACAGGCAGTACCAAGAGACCCAGTACTTC.

This clonotype came up many times. The rearrangement joins TRBV7-8 to TRBJ2-1, with 8 bases that match TRBD2. V trimming: 4 bases; J trimming: 3 bases; junction bases outside the gene matches: 5. CDR3 length: 15 residues. The germline V gene has CDR1 SGHVS and CDR2 FQNEAQ. CDR3 bases: TGTGCCAGCAGCTCTAGGCGGGGGGTCTACAATGAGCAGTTCTTC. It yields the protein CASSSRRGVYNEQFF.

The chain employs TRBV5-1 and TRBJ2-1; 9 bases agree with TRBD1. The CDR3 runs to 16 residues. Germline V gene lookup returns CDR1 SGHRS and CDR2 YFSETQ. V was pared by 3 bases and J by 3 bases, with 7 bases of the junction left unmatched. The chain's CDR3 is CASSSGTGRDYNEQFF. The CDR3 DNA reads as TGCGCCAGCAGCTCCGGGACAGGGAGGGACTACAATGAGCAGTTCTTC. The variable domain in full, with the rest retrieved from reference TRBV5-1 and TRBJ2-1, is KAGVTQTPRYLIKTRGQQVTLSCSPISGHRSVSWYQQTPGQGLQFLFEYFSETQRNKGNFPGRFSGRQFSNSRSEMNVSTLELGDSALYLCASSSGTGRDYNEQFFGPGTRLTVL.

The genes are TRBV7-9 and TRBJ2-5; no definite D call. Per germline, CDR1 SEHNR and CDR2 FQNEAQ (reference sequence). V lost 0 bases to trimming and J lost 4 bases, with 9 bases between them. The CDR3 consists of 14 residues. Here the CDR3 DNA reads TGTGCCAGCAGCTTAGCGCCTAGTGCAGAGACCCAGTACTTC. This sequence encodes CASSLAPSAETQYF.

This sequence joins TRBV20-1 and TRBJ1-2; D might be TRBD1 (5 bases). Trimming removed 3 bases at V and 0 bases at J, with 14 bases between. The CDR3 has 15 amino acids. CDR1 is DFQATT and CDR2 is SNEGSKA in the germline V gene (reference sequence). The CDR3 bases are TGCAGTGCTAGCGGGTGGGGGGGAACTAACTATGGCTACACCTTC. Translating it yields CSASGWGGTNYGYTF.

J is TRBJ2-2 and V is TRBV5-5; D is possibly TRBD1 (5 bases). This CDR3 comprises 16 residues. With 2 bases removed from V and 6 bases from J, the gap between germline ends came to 17 bases. The germline V gene has CDR1 SGHKS and CDR2 YYEKEE (reference sequence). The CDR3 coding sequence is TGTGCCAGCAGCTTAAGAGCCCAGGAAGGGGCCGGGGAGCTGTTTTTT. Translation: CASSLRAQEGAGELFF.

As regards this clonotype: A much larger clone lies one base from this, so it may be a read error. J is TRBJ2-1 and V is TRBV7-2; a weak D match, TRBD1 (6 bases). Germline values: CDR1 SGHTA, CDR2 FQGNSA. This CDR3 has 16 amino acids. V lost 6 bases to trimming and J lost 5 bases, with 20 bases between them. CDR3 residues: CASRNDRRGKHNEQFF. The CDR3 nucleotides are TGTGCCAGCAGGAACGACAGGAGAGGTAAACACAATGAGCAGTTCTTC.

The chain combines TRBV5-5 with TRBJ2-7; tentatively, D is TRBD1 (6 bases). V gave up 4 bases and J gave up 3 bases, with 11 bases separating them. This CDR3 spans 13 amino acids. Germline CDR1 SGHKS, CDR2 YYEKEE (reference sequence). CDR3 coding DNA: TGTGCCAGCAGCCACGGACAGAACTACGAGCAGTACTTC. Its translation is CASSHGQNYEQYF.

This clonotype was counted only a few times. V usage is TRBV27 and J usage is TRBJ2-5; D is uncertain. There are 14 residues in the CDR3. Germline loops: CDR1 MNHEY, CDR2 SMNVEV (reference sequence). V gave up 2 bases and J gave up 3 bases, with 10 bases separating them. The CDR3: CASSLGQSKETQYF. The CDR3 DNA reads as TGTGCCAGCAGTTTAGGGCAGTCAAAAGAGACCCAGTACTTC.

The chain links TRBV28 to TRBJ1-2, with unresolved D. Per germline, CDR1 MDHEN and CDR2 SYDVKM. There are 14 residues in the CDR3. The ends were cut back, 2 bases at V and 2 bases at J, with 9 bases in the middle. CDR3 nucleotides: TGTGCCAGCAGTTTAAGGGTAGTCAACTATGGCTACACCTTC. Translation gives CASSLRVVNYGYTF.

This clonotype occurred many times. The V gene is TRBV20-1, the J gene TRBJ1-2; 8 nucleotides match TRBD1. The CDR3 runs to 12 residues. J gave up 4 bases and V 3 bases, and 1 base lay outside the gene matches. Germline CDR1 DFQATT, CDR2 SNEGSKA (reference sequence). CDR3 in amino acids: CSARDRAYGYTF. In DNA, the CDR3 is TGCAGTGCTAGGGACAGGGCCTATGGCTACACCTTC.

This clonotype has a handful of counts. This chain uses TRBV10-3 with TRBJ1-2, with D tentatively TRBD1 (5 bases). Germline V gene lookup returns CDR1 ENHRY and CDR2 SYGVKD. There are 13 residues in the CDR3. V lost 2 bases, J lost 6 bases, and 10 bases lay in between. CDR3 coding DNA: TGTGCCATCAGTGAGATAGTCAGGGATGGCTACACCTTC. Protein product: CAISEIVRDGYTF.

The chain combines TRBV29-1 with TRBJ2-3, with 8 bases matching TRBD2. The ends lost 8 bases at V and 2 bases at J; junction bases unmatched: 12. Germline loops: CDR1 SQVTM, CDR2 ANQGSEA. The CDR3 consists of 15 residues. Here the CDR3 reads CSLPGGGGITDTQYF. The CDR3 DNA reads as TGCAGCTTGCCCGGCGGCGGGGGGATCACAGATACGCAGTATTTT.

The gene calls are TRBV6-1 and TRBJ1-2; the match to TRBD1 covers 7 bases. CDR1 is MNHNS and CDR2 is SASEGT in the germline V gene. Trimming at V came to 10 bases and at J to 5 bases, leaving 19 bases not matched to a gene. The CDR3 totals 16 residues. CDR3 DNA: TGTGCCAACAACTATGGTGGGGCAGGGGGGACTTATGGCTACACCTTC. Its translation is CANNYGGAGGTYGYTF.

This clonotype was observed at least ten times. The chain couples TRBV7-6 to TRBJ2-2; TRBD2 agrees at 9 bases. The trim removed 0 bases at V and 0 bases at J, leaving 5 bases unmatched. Germline CDR1 is SGHVS and CDR2 is FNYEAQ. This CDR3 is built from 18 residues. CDR3 loop: CASSLAVLAGANTGELFF. For the CDR3, the DNA is TGTGCCAGCAGCTTAGCCGTACTAGCGGGCGCGAACACCGGGGAGCTGTTTTTT.

A remark on this clonotype: One end of the junction is discordant with germline, which a read error may explain. This sequence joins TRBV15 and TRBJ2-2, with D perhaps matching TRBD1 or TRBD2 (5 bases each). The CDR3 is made up of 17 amino acids. Per the germline V gene, CDR1 is LNHNV and CDR2 is YYDKDF (reference sequence). CDR3 region: CVTSRDRGRGVGGELFF. CDR3 sequence (DNA): TGTGTCACCAGCAGAGATCGGGGAAGGGGTGTTGGCGGGGAGCTGTTTTTT.

The chain has TRBV2 and TRBJ2-1, with 12 bases aligning to TRBD2. The length of the CDR3 is 15 residues. Germline CDR1 and CDR2: SNHLY and FYNNEI. Unmatched junction bases numbered 10, after V lost 6 bases and J lost 10 bases. In DNA, the CDR3 is TGTGCCAGCAGCTCCGGGACTAGCGGGCTCAAAGAGCAGTTCTTC. It is translated as CASSSGTSGLKEQFF.

This clonotype was seen ten or more times. The rearrangement links TRBV5-1 to TRBJ2-1; the match to TRBD2 covers 9 bases. In germline, CDR1 is SGHRS, CDR2 YFSETQ. After removal of 2 bases from V and 7 bases from J, the junction contained 7 bases not matched to a gene. The CDR3 runs 15 residues. CDR3 bases: TGCGCCAGCAGCTTATCCCGCGGGGGGGGAAATGAGCAGTTCTTC. Its protein product is CASSLSRGGGNEQFF. Complete variable domain (other parts from reference TRBV5-1 and TRBJ2-1): KAGVTQTPRYLIKTRGQQVTLSCSPISGHRSVSWYQQTPGQGLQFLFEYFSETQRNKGNFPGRFSGRQFSNSRSEMNVSTLELGDSALYLCASSLSRGGGNEQFFGPGTRLTVL.

The chain has TRBV9 and TRBJ2-3; D is ambiguous. The CDR3 covers 15 residues. Trimming pared 0 bases from V and 1 base from J, leaving 9 bases between. CDR1 and CDR2 from the germline V gene are SGDLS and YYNGEE. The CDR3 spells CASSVVTSRTDTQYF. CDR3 DNA sequence: TGTGCCAGCAGCGTAGTGACAAGCCGCACAGATACGCAGTATTTT.

The chain is built from TRBV10-3 and TRBJ2-5; the D gene is possibly TRBD2 (7 bases). CDR1 is ENHRY and CDR2 is SYGVKD in the germline V gene. This CDR3 spans 15 amino acids. V lost 7 bases and J lost 3, with 18 bases in between. DNA of the CDR3: TGTGCCATCAATGGACGAACAGGGAGGGAAGAGACCCAGTACTTC. It yields the protein CAINGRTGREETQYF.

Remarks on this clonotype: Just one base apart from a much larger clone, this may be a read error. The chain is built from TRBV7-9 and TRBJ2-1, with TRBD2 identical over 12 bases. This CDR3 region has 15 residues. The V segment lost 5 bases and the J segment 4 bases; nucleotides outside the gene matches: 3. The germline CDR1 and CDR2 sequences are SEHNR and FQNEAQ (reference sequence). The CDR3 coding sequence is TGTGCCAGCAGCCGACTAGCGGGGGAGTACAATGAGCAGTTCTTC. Translated, it gives CASSRLAGEYNEQFF. Full variable domain (rest looked up from reference TRBV7-9 and TRBJ2-1): DTGVSQNPRHKITKRGQNVTFRCDPISEHNRLYWYRQTLGQGPEFLTYFQNEAQLEKSRLLSDRFSAERPKGSFSTLEIQRTEQGDSAMYLCASSRLAGEYNEQFFGPGTRLTVL.

The chain joins TRBV11-2 to TRBJ2-1; perhaps TRBD1 as D (6 bases). V lost 8 bases and J lost 2, with 16 bases in between. This CDR3 region has 15 residues. The germline V gene has CDR1 SGHAT and CDR2 FQNNGV. CDR3 protein: CASGGERNPYNEQFF. The CDR3 nucleotides are TGTGCCAGCGGGGGCGAAAGGAATCCCTACAATGAGCAGTTCTTC.

This clonotype appeared many times. The gene calls are TRBV7-2 and TRBJ1-1, with 9 nucleotides matching TRBD1. The germline V gene has CDR1 SGHTA and CDR2 FQGNSA. The CDR3 totals 14 residues. V was pared by 5 bases and J by 5 bases, with 6 bases of the junction left unmatched. The CDR3 region has the DNA TGTGCCAGCAGCCCTGGGACAGGGTGGACTGAAGCTTTCTTT. Translated, it gives CASSPGTGWTEAFF.

This chain connects TRBV14 to TRBJ1-6, with D hard to call. V shed 1 base and J shed 8 bases, with 15 bases lying between them. The CDR3 is made up of 16 amino acids. CDR1 is SGHDN and CDR2 is FVKESK in the germline V gene. The CDR3 here is CASSQGKLRRDSPLHF. CDR3 coding DNA: TGTGCCAGCAGCCAAGGGAAGCTGCGGAGAGATTCACCCCTCCACTTT.

This clonotype has just a few counts. The rearrangement links TRBV6-2 or TRBV6-3 to TRBJ2-5, with D uncertain. V lost 8 bases to trimming and J lost 1 base, with 11 bases between them. This CDR3 is 13 amino acids long. Germline assignment: CDR1 MNHEY and CDR2 SVGEGT. CDR3 nucleotide sequence: TGTGCCAGCCGAATTAGGATCCAAGAGACCCAGTACTTC. This encodes CASRIRIQETQYF.